Shown below are 3 T cell receptor beta chains from a single sample sequenced in a study of vaccination effects on CD4 cells after COVID-19. Antigen-specific CD4+ T cell clonotypes were called by their expansion after viral peptide-pool culture in ViraFEST. After more than 8 days in culture, the CD4+ T cells were isolated. None of the vaccinated had previously contracted SARS-CoV-2, and their nucleocapsid antibodies tested negative. TCRdb's table, derived via immunoSEQ multiplex PCR, lists solely in-frame clones and lacks some. The sample includes 25,000 to 35,000 clones, approximately 72% of them seen just once. Antigens of these TCRs are unknown. The material sequenced was CD4+ T cells from PBMCs cultured with SARS-CoV-2 spike peptides, taken before COVID-19 vaccination. These receptor sequences come from a human donor who received a COVID-19 vaccine.

The chain joins TRBV12-3 or TRBV12-4 to TRBJ1-4; unclear D gene. Trimming pared 1 base from V and 12 bases from J, leaving 6 bases between. This CDR3 spans 11 amino acids. CDR3 nucleotides: TGTGCCAGCAGTTTAGGACGTCAACTGTTTTTT. It codes for CASSLGRQLFF.

The rearrangement joins TRBV3-1 (or the pseudogene TRBV3-2) to TRBJ1-3; no firm D call. The V end lost 2 bases, the J end lost 0 bases, and 8 bases lay between the germline ends. The germline CDR1 and CDR2 sequences are LGHDT and YNNKEL (reference sequence). This CDR3 is built from 15 residues. The CDR3 sequence is CASSQQSISGNTIYF. CDR3 nucleotides: TGTGCCAGCAGCCAACAGTCCATCTCTGGAAACACCATATATTTT.

This clone was counted only a few times. This chain joins TRBV5-6 and TRBJ1-3; D ambiguous. Per the germline V gene, CDR1 is SGHDT and CDR2 is YYEEEE. The CDR3 sequence is 15 residues long. The germline V and J ends were trimmed by 0 bases and 0 bases, with 7 bases remaining between them. The CDR3 is CASSLDIGSGNTIYF. The CDR3 DNA follows: TGTGCCAGCAGCTTGGATATAGGCTCTGGAAACACCATATATTTT.